This T cell receptor beta chain was identified in a study of T cell responses to AZD1222 COVID-19 vaccine. Study-wide findings and caveats: Clonal diversity may have been underestimated in mostly white British donors.

Produced via immunoSEQ multiplex PCR; TCRdb's table is partial and in-frame only. The data show over 100,000 clones, about 89% seen once. Analysis merged second doses at about 4 or about 12 weeks. Note on this clone: What it recognizes is unknown.

This TCR was sampled from an adult who received the AZD1222 COVID-19 vaccine. The material was peripheral blood, obtained 28 days after the second AZD1222 dose.

The CDR3 coding sequence is TGTGCCAGCAGTTTATCGGTGCCGAACACTGAAGCTTTCTTT. Amino acid sequence: CASSLSVPNTEAFF. This chain connects TRBV28 to TRBJ1-1; no reliable D call. CDR3 size: 14 residues. CDR1 and CDR2 from the germline V gene are MDHEN and SYDVKM. Trimming removed 1 base at V and 1 base at J, with 7 bases between.